Detailed here is one TCR beta chain. TCRdb's table, derived via immunoSEQ multiplex PCR, lists solely in-frame clones and lacks some. The table records 450,000 to 600,000 clones, approximately 90% of them present only once. The ends lost 3 bases at V and 4 bases at J; junction bases unmatched: 8. CDR3 length: 16 residues. Germline-derived CDR1 and CDR2 are SGHRS and YFSETQ. These data are taken from a study of blood T cell repertoires in COVID-19. Participant age was about 18 to 89 years, and participants resided in fewer than 30 US areas. The chain combines TRBV5-1 with TRBJ1-2; 11 nucleotides agree with TRBD1. Sequencing was performed on PBMCs or T cells enriched from blood (not recorded which). This TCR was sampled from a woman aged 18-30 years who had recovered from COVID-19. The CDR3, as DNA: TGCGCCAGCAGCTCAATATGGACAGGGGGCTTCTATGGCTACACCTTC. It codes for CASSSIWTGGFYGYTF.